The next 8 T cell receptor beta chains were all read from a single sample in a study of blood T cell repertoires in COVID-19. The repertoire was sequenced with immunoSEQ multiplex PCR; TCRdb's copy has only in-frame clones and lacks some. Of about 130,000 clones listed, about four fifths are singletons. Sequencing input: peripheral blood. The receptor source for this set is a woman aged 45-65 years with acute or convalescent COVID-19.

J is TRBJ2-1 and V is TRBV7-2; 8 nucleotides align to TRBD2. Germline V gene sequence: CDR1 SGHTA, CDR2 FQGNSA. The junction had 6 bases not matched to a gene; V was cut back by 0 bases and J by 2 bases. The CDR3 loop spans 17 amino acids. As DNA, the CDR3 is TGTGCCAGCAGCTTAGCGCAAACTAGCGGACCCTACAATGAGCAGTTCTTC. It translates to CASSLAQTSGPYNEQFF.

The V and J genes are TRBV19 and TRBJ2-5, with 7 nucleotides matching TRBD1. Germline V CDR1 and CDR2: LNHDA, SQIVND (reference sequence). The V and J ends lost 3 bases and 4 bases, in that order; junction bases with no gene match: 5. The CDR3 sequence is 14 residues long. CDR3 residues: CASSMSTGRETQYF. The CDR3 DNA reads TGTGCCAGTAGTATGTCGACAGGGAGAGAGACCCAGTACTTC.

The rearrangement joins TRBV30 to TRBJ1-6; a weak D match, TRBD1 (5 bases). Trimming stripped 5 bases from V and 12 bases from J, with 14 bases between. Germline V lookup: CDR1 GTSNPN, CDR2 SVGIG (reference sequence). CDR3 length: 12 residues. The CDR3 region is CAWQGLGKPLHF. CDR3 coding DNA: TGTGCCTGGCAGGGTCTAGGGAAACCCCTCCACTTT.

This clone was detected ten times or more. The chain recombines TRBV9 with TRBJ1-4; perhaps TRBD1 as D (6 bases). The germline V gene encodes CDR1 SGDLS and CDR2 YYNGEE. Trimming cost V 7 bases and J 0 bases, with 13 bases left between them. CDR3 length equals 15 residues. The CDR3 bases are TGTGCCAGCGCCAGGGGCGTAGCAACTAATGAAAAACTGTTTTTT. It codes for CASARGVATNEKLFF.

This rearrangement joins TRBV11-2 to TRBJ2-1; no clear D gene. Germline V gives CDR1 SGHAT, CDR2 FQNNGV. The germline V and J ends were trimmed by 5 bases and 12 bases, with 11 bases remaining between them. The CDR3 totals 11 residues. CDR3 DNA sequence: TGTGCCAGCAGCCTTGAATCGGGGCAGTTCTTC. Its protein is CASSLESGQFF. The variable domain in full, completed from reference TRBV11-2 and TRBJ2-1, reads EAGVAQSPRYKIIEKRQSVAFWCNPISGHATLYWYQQILGQGPKLLIQFQNNGVVDDSQLPKDRFSAERLKGVDSTLKIQPAKLEDSAVYLCASSLESGQFFGPGTRLTVL.

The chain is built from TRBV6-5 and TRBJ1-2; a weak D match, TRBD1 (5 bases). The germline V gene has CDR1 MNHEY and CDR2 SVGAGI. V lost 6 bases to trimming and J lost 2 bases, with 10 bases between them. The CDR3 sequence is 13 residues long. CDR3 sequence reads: CASSQTVNYGYTF. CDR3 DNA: TGTGCCAGCAGCCAGACAGTGAACTATGGCTACACCTTC.

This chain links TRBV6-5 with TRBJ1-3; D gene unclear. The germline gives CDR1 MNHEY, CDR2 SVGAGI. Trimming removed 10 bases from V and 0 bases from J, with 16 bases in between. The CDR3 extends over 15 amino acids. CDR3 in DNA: TGTGCCACAAAGAGCGATTTGGGCTCTGGAAACACCATATATTTT. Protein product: CATKSDLGSGNTIYF.

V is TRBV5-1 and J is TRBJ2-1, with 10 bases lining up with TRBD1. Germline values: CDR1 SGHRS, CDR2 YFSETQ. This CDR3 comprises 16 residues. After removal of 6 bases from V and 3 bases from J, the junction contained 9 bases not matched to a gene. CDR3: CASIPGQGRDYNEQFF. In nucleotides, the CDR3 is TGCGCCAGCATCCCGGGACAGGGGAGGGACTACAATGAGCAGTTCTTC.